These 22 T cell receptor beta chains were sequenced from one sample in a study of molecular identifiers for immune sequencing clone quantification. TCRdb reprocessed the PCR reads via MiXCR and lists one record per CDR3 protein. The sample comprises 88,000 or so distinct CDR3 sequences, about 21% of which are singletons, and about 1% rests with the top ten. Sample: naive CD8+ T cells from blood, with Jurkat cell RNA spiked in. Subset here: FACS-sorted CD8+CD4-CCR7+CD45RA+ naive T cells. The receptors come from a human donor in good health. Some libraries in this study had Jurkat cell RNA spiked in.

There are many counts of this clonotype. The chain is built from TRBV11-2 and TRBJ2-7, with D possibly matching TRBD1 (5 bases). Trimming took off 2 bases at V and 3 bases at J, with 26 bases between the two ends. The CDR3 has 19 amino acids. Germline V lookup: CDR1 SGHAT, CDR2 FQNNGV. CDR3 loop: CASSLILGISPGLGYEQYF. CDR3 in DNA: TGTGCCAGCAGCTTAATTTTGGGGATCTCTCCAGGGTTAGGCTACGAGCAGTACTTC.

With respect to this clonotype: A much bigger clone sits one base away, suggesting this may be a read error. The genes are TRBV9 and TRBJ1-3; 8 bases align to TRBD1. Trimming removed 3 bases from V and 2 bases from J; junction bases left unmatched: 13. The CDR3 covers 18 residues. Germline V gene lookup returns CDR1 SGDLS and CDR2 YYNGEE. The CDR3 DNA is TGTGCCAGCAGCGCACAACAGACAGGGGATGGAACTGGAAACACCATATATTTT. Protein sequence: CASSAQQTGDGTGNTIYF.

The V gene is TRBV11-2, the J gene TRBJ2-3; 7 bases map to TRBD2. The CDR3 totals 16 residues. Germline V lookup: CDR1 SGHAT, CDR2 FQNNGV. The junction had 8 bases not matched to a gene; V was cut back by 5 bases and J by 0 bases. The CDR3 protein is CASSKGRGRSTDTQYF. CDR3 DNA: TGTGCCAGCAGCAAAGGGCGGGGGAGAAGCACAGATACGCAGTATTTT.

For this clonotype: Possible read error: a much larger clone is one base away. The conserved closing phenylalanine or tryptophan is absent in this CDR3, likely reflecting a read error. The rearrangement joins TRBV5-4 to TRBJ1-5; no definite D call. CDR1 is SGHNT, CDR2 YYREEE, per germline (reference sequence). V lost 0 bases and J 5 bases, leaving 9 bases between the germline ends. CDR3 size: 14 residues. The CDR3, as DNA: TGTGCCAGCAGCTTGGGAGGTTCCGATCAGCCCCAGCATTCT. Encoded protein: CASSLGGSDQPQHS.

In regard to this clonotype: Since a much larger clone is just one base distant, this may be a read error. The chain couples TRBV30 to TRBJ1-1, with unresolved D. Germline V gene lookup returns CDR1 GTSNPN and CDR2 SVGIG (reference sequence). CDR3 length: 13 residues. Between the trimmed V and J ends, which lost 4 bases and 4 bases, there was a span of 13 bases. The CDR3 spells CAWTSVVSTEAFF. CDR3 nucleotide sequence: TGTGCCTGGACGAGTGTTGTGAGCACTGAAGCTTTCTTT. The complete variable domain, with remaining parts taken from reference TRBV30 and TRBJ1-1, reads SQTIHQWPATLVQPVGSPLSLECTVEGTSNPNLYWYRQAAGRGLQLLFYSVGIGQISSEVPQNLSASRPQDRQFILSSKKLLLSDSGFYLCAWTSVVSTEAFFGQGTRLTVV.

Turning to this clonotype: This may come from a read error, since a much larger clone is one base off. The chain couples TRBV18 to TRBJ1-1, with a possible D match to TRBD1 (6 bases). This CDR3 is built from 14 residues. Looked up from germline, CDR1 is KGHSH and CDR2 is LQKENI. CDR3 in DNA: TGTGCCAGCTCAAATCGGACAGTCCTCACTGAAGCTTCCTTT. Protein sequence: CASSNRTVLTEASF.

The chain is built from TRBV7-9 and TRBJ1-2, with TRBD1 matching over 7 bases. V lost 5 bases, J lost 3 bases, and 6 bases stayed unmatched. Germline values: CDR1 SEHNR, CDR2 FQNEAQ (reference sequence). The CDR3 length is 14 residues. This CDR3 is CASSAGQVDYGYTF. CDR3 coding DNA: TGTGCCAGCAGCGCAGGACAGGTAGACTATGGCTACACCTTC. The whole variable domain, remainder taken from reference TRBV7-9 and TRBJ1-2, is DTGVSQNPRHKITKRGQNVTFRCDPISEHNRLYWYRQTLGQGPEFLTYFQNEAQLEKSRLLSDRFSAERPKGSFSTLEIQRTEQGDSAMYLCASSAGQVDYGYTFGSGTRLTVV.

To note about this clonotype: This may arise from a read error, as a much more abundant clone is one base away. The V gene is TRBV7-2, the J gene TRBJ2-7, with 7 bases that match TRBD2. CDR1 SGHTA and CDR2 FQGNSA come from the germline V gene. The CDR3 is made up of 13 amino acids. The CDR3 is CAGSLALAAEQYF. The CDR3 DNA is TGTGCCGGCAGCTTAGCGCTAGCGGCCGAGCAGTACTTC.

The CDR3 sequence: CASGLDRQALYGYTF. The CDR3 coding sequence is TGTGCCAGCGGTCTCGATCGGCAGGCCCTATATGGCTACACCTTC. V usage is TRBV6-2 or TRBV6-3 and J usage is TRBJ1-2; D call uncertain. V lost 8 bases to trimming and J lost 5 bases, with 21 bases between them. This CDR3 contains 15 residues. Per germline, CDR1 MNHEY and CDR2 SVGEGT.

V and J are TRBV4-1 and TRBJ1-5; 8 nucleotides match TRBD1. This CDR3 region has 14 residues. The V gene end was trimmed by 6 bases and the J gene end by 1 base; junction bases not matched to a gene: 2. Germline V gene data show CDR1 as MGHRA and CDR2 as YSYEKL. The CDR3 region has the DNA TGCGCCAGCAGTTGGGACAGGAGCAATCAGCCCCAGCATTTT. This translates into CASSWDRSNQPQHF.

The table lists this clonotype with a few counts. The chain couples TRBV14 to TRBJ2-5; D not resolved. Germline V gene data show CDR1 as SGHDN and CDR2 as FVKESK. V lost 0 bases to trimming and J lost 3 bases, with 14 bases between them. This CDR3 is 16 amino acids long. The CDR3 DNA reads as TGTGCCAGCAGCCAAGAAAGGGTCAGTGAAAAAGAGACCCAGTACTTC. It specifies CASSQERVSEKETQYF.

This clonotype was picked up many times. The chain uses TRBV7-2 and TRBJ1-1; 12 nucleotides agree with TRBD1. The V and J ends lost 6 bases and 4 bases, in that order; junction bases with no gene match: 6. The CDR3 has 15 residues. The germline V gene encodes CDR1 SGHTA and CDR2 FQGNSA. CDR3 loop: CASRPGQGAGTEAFF. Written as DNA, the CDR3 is TGTGCCAGCAGGCCGGGACAGGGGGCCGGCACTGAAGCTTTCTTT. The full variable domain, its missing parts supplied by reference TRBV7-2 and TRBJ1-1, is GAGVSQSPSNKVTEKGKDVELRCDPISGHTALYWYRQSLGQGLEFLIYFQGNSAPDKSGLPSDRFSAERTGGSVSTLTIQRTQQEDSAVYLCASRPGQGAGTEAFFGQGTRLTVV.

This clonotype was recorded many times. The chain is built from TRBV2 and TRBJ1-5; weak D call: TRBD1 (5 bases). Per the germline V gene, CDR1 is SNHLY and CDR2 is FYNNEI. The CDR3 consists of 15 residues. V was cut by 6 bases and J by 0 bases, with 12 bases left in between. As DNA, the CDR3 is TGTGCCAGCAGCGGGACGGATAATAGCAATCAGCCCCAGCATTTT. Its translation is CASSGTDNSNQPQHF.

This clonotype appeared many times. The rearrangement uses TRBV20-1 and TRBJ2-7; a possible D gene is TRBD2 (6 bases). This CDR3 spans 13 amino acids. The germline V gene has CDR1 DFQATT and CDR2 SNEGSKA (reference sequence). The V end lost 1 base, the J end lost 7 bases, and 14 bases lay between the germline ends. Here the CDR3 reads CSARVGGAGEQYF. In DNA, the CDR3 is TGCAGTGCTAGAGTAGGAGGGGCGGGGGAGCAGTACTTC.

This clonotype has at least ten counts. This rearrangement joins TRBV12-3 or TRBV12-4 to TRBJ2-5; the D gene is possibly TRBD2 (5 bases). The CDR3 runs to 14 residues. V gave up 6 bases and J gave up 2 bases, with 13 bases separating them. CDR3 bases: TGTGCCAGCAGCTCGATTACTAGGCAAGAGACCCAGTACTTC. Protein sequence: CASSSITRQETQYF.

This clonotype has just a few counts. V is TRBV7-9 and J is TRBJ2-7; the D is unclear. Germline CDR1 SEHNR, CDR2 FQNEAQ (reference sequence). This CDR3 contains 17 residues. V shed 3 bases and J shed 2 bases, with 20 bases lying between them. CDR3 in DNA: TGTGCCAGCAGCTTTTCGGACCCCATGAAACGTGCCTACGAGCAGTACTTC. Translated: CASSFSDPMKRAYEQYF.

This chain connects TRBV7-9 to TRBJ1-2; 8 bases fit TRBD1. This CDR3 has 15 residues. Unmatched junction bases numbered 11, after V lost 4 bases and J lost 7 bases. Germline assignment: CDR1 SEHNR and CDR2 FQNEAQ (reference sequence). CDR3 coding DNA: TGTGCCAGCAGCTCAGACACAGGGGGGACGACTGGCTACACCTTC. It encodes CASSSDTGGTTGYTF.

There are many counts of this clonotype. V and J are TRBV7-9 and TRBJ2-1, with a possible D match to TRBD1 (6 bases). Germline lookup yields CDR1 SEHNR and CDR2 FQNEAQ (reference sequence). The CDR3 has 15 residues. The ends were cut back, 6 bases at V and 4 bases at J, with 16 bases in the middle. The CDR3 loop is CASRGAGTIYNEQFF. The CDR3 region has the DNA TGTGCCAGCAGGGGAGCCGGGACAATATACAATGAGCAGTTCTTC.

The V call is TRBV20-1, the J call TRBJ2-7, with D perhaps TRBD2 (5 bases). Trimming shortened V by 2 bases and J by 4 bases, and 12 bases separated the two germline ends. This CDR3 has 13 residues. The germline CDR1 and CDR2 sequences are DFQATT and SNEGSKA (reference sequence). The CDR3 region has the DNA TGCAGTGCTAGACTCGGGATAGGATACGAGCAGTACTTC. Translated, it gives CSARLGIGYEQYF.

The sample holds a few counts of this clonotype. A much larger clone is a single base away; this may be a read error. DNA of the CDR3: TGTGCCAGCAGCCGAAGGGCAGAACAAGAGACCCAGTACTTC. Translation gives CASSRRAEQETQYF. The rearrangement uses TRBV14 and TRBJ2-5; D gene ambiguous. Trimming took 4 bases from V and 2 from J, leaving 11 bases between them. This CDR3 is 14 amino acids long. Germline CDR1 is SGHDN and CDR2 is FVKESK.

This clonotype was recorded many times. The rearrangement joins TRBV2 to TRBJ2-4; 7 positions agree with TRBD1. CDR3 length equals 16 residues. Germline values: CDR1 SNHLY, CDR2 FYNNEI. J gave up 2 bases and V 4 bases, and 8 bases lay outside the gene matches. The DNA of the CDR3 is TGTGCCAGCAGTGGCGACAGGGACGATTCCAAAAACATTCAGTACTTC. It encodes CASSGDRDDSKNIQYF.

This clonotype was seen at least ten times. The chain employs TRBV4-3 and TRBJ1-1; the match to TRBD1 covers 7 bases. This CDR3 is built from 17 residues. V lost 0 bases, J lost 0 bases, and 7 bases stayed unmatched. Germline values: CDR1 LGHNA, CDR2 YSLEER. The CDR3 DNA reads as TGCGCCAGCAGCCAAGATGGGACAGATGTAATGAACACTGAAGCTTTCTTT. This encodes CASSQDGTDVMNTEAFF.